The present TCR beta chain was sequenced within a study of Ad26.COV2.S vaccination and SARS-CoV-2 variants. On the study more broadly: Ad26.COV2.S arm of COV1001 included the donor.

The repertoire was sequenced with immunoSEQ multiplex PCR; TCRdb's copy has only in-frame clones and lacks some. The table has 290,000 or so clones, approximately 89% seen once. Treatment described: 19 received Ad26.COV2.S at low or high dose, single or two shots; roughly five received placebo; per-sample allocation not given. Collection of samples fell on day 63 after the first vaccine or placebo injection. An Ad26 vector expressing Wuhan-strain SARS-CoV-2 spike served as the vaccine. Sample: peripheral blood, taken in a trial of Ad26.COV2.S vaccine versus placebo. The clonotype originates from a person aged 18-60 years who received the Ad26.COV2.S COVID-19 vaccine or a placebo.

CDR3 sequence (DNA): TGTGCCAGCAGCGGGGGACTTACCGGCCGGGACACTGAAGCTTTCTTT. This gives the protein CASSGGLTGRDTEAFF. This chain links TRBV2 with TRBJ1-1; perhaps TRBD1 as D (5 bases). The germline V and J ends were trimmed by 6 bases and 3 bases, with 20 bases remaining between them. The CDR3 consists of 16 residues. Per the germline V gene, CDR1 is SNHLY and CDR2 is FYNNEI.